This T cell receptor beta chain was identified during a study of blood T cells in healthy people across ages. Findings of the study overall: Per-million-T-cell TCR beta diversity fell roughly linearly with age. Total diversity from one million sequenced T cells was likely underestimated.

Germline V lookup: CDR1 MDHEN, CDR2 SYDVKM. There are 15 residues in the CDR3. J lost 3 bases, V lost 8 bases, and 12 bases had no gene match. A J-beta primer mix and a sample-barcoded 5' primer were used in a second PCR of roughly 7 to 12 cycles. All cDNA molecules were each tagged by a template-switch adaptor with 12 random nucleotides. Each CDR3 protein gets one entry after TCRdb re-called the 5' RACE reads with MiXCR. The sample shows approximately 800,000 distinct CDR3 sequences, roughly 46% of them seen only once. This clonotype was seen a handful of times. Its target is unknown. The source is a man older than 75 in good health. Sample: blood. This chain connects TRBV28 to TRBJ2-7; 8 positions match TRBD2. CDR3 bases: TGTGCCAGCTTATCGCGGGGGAGCGGGAGCTACGAGCAGTACTTC. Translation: CASLSRGSGSYEQYF.